The next 17 T cell receptor beta chains were all read from a single sample in a study of blood T cell repertoires in COVID-19. The protocol was immunoSEQ multiplex PCR, while the TCRdb copy is restricted to in-frame clones and leaves out a portion. The data show 85,000 to 90,000 clones, approximately 79% seen once. Sequences were obtained from peripheral blood. The receptors shown here come from a man between 65 and 85 years old with acute or convalescent COVID-19.

This clone was seen a handful of times. This sequence joins TRBV25-1 and TRBJ2-5; the D gene is possibly TRBD1 (6 bases). Germline CDR1 and CDR2: MGHDK and SYGVNS. Trimming cost V 0 bases and J 5 bases, with 13 bases left between them. The CDR3 covers 15 residues. CDR3: CASSEYGGRVETQYF. The CDR3 bases are TGTGCCAGCAGTGAATATGGGGGCAGGGTCGAGACCCAGTACTTC.

This sequence joins TRBV29-1 and TRBJ2-7; 8 nucleotides agree with TRBD2. From germline, CDR1 is SQVTM and CDR2 ANQGSEA. The CDR3 contains 11 residues. The J segment lost 5 bases and the V segment lost 4 bases, leaving 1 base of the junction unmatched. CDR3 loop: CSVAGGNEQYF. Written as DNA, the CDR3 is TGCAGCGTTGCGGGAGGGAACGAGCAGTACTTC.

V and J are TRBV2 and TRBJ2-7; 7 bases map to TRBD1. The trim removed 10 bases at V and 4 bases at J, leaving 4 bases unmatched. This CDR3 spans 11 amino acids. CDR1 is SNHLY and CDR2 is FYNNEI in the germline V gene. The CDR3 protein is CATGTAYEQYF. The CDR3 bases are TGTGCCACAGGGACAGCGTACGAGCAGTACTTC.

The chain recombines TRBV4-1 with TRBJ2-2; maybe TRBD2 (6 bases). The CDR3 length is 16 residues. CDR1 is MGHRA and CDR2 is YSYEKL in the germline V gene. Deletions cut 5 bases from V and 1 base from J, with 14 bases between. Written as DNA, the CDR3 is TGCGCCAGCAGCTCCACGCGGGGTAAGAACACCGGGGAGCTGTTTTTT. This codes for CASSSTRGKNTGELFF.

The table lists this clone with a few counts. V and J are TRBV7-8 and TRBJ1-2; 8 bases agree with TRBD1. The CDR3 is made up of 15 amino acids. Losses at the gene ends were 5 bases for V and 5 bases for J; bases not matched to a gene: 10. CDR1 and CDR2 from the germline V gene are SGHVS and FQNEAQ. The CDR3 sequence is CASSAVSGGGYGYTF. The CDR3 DNA reads TGTGCCAGCAGCGCAGTATCAGGGGGCGGGTATGGCTACACCTTC. The variable domain in full, with the rest retrieved from reference TRBV7-8 and TRBJ1-2, is GAGVSQSPRYKVAKRGQDVALRCDPISGHVSLFWYQQALGQGPEFLTYFQNEAQLDKSGLPSDRFFAERPEGSVSTLKIQRTQQEDSAVYLCASSAVSGGGYGYTFGSGTRLTVV.

This chain links TRBV20-1 with TRBJ2-1; maybe TRBD2 (5 bases). This CDR3 region has 15 residues. V lost 3 bases and J lost 14, with 26 bases in between. The germline V gene encodes CDR1 DFQATT and CDR2 SNEGSKA (reference sequence). The CDR3 nucleotides are TGCAGTGCTAGTAGGATTAGGGCTAGCCCCCCGGGGAAGTTCTTC. It translates to CSASRIRASPPGKFF.

The rearrangement links TRBV29-1 to TRBJ2-3, with 9 bases aligning to TRBD2. CDR1 is SQVTM and CDR2 is ANQGSEA in the germline V gene. Unmatched junction bases numbered 2, after V lost 2 bases and J lost 5 bases. The CDR3 totals 13 residues. In DNA, the CDR3 is TGCAGCGTTGAACTAGCGGGGAGAGATACGCAGTATTTT. Amino acids: CSVELAGRDTQYF.

This chain joins TRBV18 and TRBJ1-6, with no clear D. This CDR3 spans 13 amino acids. The germline V gene has CDR1 KGHSH and CDR2 LQKENI. Trimming removed 6 bases at V and 8 bases at J, with 11 bases between. The CDR3 DNA is TGTGCCAGCTCTCGAGGTCCCGATTCACCCCTCCACTTT. Translated: CASSRGPDSPLHF.

This clone was picked up one time. This rearrangement joins TRBV5-1 to TRBJ1-4; TRBD1 agrees at 10 bases. This CDR3 has 15 amino acids. CDR1 is SGHRS and CDR2 is YFSETQ in the germline V gene. Trimming cost V 3 bases and J 8 bases; bases outside gene matches: 7. This chain's CDR3 is CASSSSTGGKEKLFF. The CDR3 DNA is TGCGCCAGCAGCTCTTCGACAGGGGGCAAAGAAAAACTGTTTTTT.

In this sample, this clone turned up a few times. V is TRBV23-1 and J is TRBJ2-3; D is possibly TRBD1 (6 bases). TRBV23-1 is an ORF for which the function is uncertain. Trimming pared 10 bases from V and 1 base from J, leaving 12 bases between. The CDR3 is 13 residues long. The CDR3 region is CATQGSCTDTQYF. Written as DNA, the CDR3 is TGCGCCACCCAGGGGTCCTGCACAGATACGCAGTATTTT.

This rearrangement joins TRBV18 to TRBJ2-7; 7 bases are a match to TRBD1. The CDR3 is made up of 15 amino acids. Unmatched junction bases numbered 11, after V lost 5 bases and J lost 4 bases. The germline gives CDR1 KGHSH, CDR2 LQKENI. The CDR3 DNA reads as TGTGCCAGCTCAACTTTACAGGGGCGTCGGTACGAGCAGTACTTC. It specifies CASSTLQGRRYEQYF.

This sequence joins TRBV28 and TRBJ1-1; D perhaps matches TRBD1 (6 bases). Per germline, CDR1 MDHEN and CDR2 SYDVKM. CDR3 length: 17 amino acids. V was pared by 8 bases and J by 0 bases, with 22 bases between. CDR3 nucleotides: TGTGCCAGCCATGTCTCGGGGGGACACCAGATGAACACTGAAGCTTTCTTT. Protein sequence: CASHVSGGHQMNTEAFF.

The V call is TRBV6-1, the J call TRBJ2-7; 7 bases fit TRBD2. The germline CDR1 and CDR2 sequences are MNHNS and SASEGT. The CDR3 is made up of 13 amino acids. The junction had 3 bases not matched to a gene; V was cut back by 1 base and J by 6 bases. The chain's CDR3 is CASSEVGEGEQYF. The CDR3 DNA is TGTGCCAGCAGTGAAGTAGGGGAGGGCGAGCAGTACTTC.

The count of this clone is one. J is TRBJ2-1 and V is TRBV6-5, with 9 bases identical to TRBD1. CDR3 length equals 14 residues. V shed 5 bases and J 8 bases; nucleotides not matched to a gene: 7. The germline V gene encodes CDR1 MNHEY and CDR2 SVGAGI. CDR3 sequence (DNA): TGTGCCAGCAGTCCCGGGACAGGGATGGATGAGCAGTTCTTC. Translating it yields CASSPGTGMDEQFF.

The gene calls are TRBV2 and TRBJ2-1; 10 bases match TRBD2. The V gene end was trimmed by 0 bases and the J gene end by 8 bases; junction bases not matched to a gene: 16. The CDR3 has 19 residues. Germline lookup yields CDR1 SNHLY and CDR2 FYNNEI. In DNA, the CDR3 is TGTGCCAGCAGTGAAGCGTCGGCTAGCGGGGGTCATTTTCGGGATGAGCAGTTCTTC. Amino acids: CASSEASASGGHFRDEQFF.

V gene TRBV2 combines with J gene TRBJ1-5; 7 nucleotides align to TRBD1. V lost 6 bases and J lost 3; bases outside the gene matches: 5. Germline-derived CDR1 and CDR2 are SNHLY and FYNNEI. The CDR3 is made up of 14 amino acids. The CDR3 is CASRRQGVNQPQHF. The CDR3 DNA reads as TGTGCCAGCAGGAGACAGGGAGTCAATCAGCCCCAGCATTTT.

The rearrangement links TRBV15 to TRBJ1-3, with TRBD1 as a possible D gene (5 bases). The CDR3 is made up of 17 amino acids. Germline V lookup: CDR1 LNHNV, CDR2 YYDKDF (reference sequence). V lost 3 bases and J lost 2, with 17 bases in between. The CDR3 region is CATSSSSLGGPGNTIYF. CDR3 DNA sequence: TGTGCCACCAGCAGTTCCTCTCTCGGGGGACCTGGAAACACCATATATTTT.